These 18 T cell receptor beta chains were all obtained from the same sample, sequenced in a study of blood T cell repertoires in COVID-19. Sequencing used immunoSEQ multiplex PCR; TCRdb keeps in-frame clones, though not all of them. This repertoire shows a few hundred thousand clones, approximately 90% found once; its top ten account for about 3%. Sequenced material: peripheral blood. These receptors all stem from a man between 18 and 35 years old with active or convalescent COVID-19.

The chain carries TRBV20-1 and TRBJ2-7; 8 nucleotides align to TRBD1. Germline V lookup: CDR1 DFQATT, CDR2 SNEGSKA (reference sequence). CDR3 length: 15 residues. V dropped 4 bases and J dropped 5; count of bases not matched to a gene: 13. The DNA of the CDR3 is TGCAGTGCTATTGAACCTGGACAGGGCGGCCACGAGCAGTACTTC. Translating gives CSAIEPGQGGHEQYF.

Remarks on this clone: The junction departs from germline at one end; a sequencing error may be responsible. CDR3 DNA: TGCAGTGCGCGCGACCAGGGGACCCCTTATTTT. It is translated as CSARDQGTPYF. The V call is TRBV20-1, the J call TRBJ1-5, with D possibly being TRBD1 (6 bases). CDR3 size: 11 residues. The V gene's germline CDR1 is DFQATT and CDR2 SNEGSKA (reference sequence).

This chain links TRBV4-3 with TRBJ1-3; D gene ambiguous. CDR3 size: 15 residues. Trimming took off 5 bases at V and 0 bases at J, with 11 bases between the two ends. In germline, CDR1 is LGHNA, CDR2 YSLEER. CDR3 in DNA: TGCGCCAGCAGCGGAGGAGCAGGCTCTGGAAACACCATATATTTT. Protein product: CASSGGAGSGNTIYF.

The rearrangement links TRBV6-5 to TRBJ1-1, with D perhaps matching TRBD1 (5 bases). Germline CDR1 MNHEY, CDR2 SVGAGI. V was pared by 3 bases and J by 5 bases, with 13 bases between. The CDR3 has 14 residues. CDR3 in amino acids: CASSYGQGRTEAFF. The CDR3 nucleotides read TGTGCCAGCAGTTATGGGCAGGGTAGGACTGAAGCTTTCTTT.

V is TRBV28 and J is TRBJ2-7; TRBD1 agrees at 9 bases. Looked up from germline, CDR1 is MDHEN and CDR2 is SYDVKM. Trimming at V came to 8 bases and at J to 1 base, leaving 6 bases not matched to a gene. This CDR3 contains 14 residues. In DNA, the CDR3 is TGTGCCAGCGTCCGCGGGACAGGGTCCTACGAGCAGTACTTC. Amino acids: CASVRGTGSYEQYF. Supplemented by reference TRBV28 and TRBJ2-7, the full variable domain reads DVKVTQSSRYLVKRTGEKVFLECVQDMDHENMFWYRQDPGLGLRLIYFSYDVKMKEKGDIPEGYSVSREKKERFSLILESASTNQTSMYLCASVRGTGSYEQYFGPGTRLTVT.

The chain employs TRBV6-5 and TRBJ1-6, with D hard to call. Germline CDR1 and CDR2: MNHEY and SVGAGI. The CDR3 is 13 amino acids. With 2 bases removed from V and 14 bases from J, the gap between germline ends came to 13 bases. The CDR3 region is CASSYVVAGTLHF. DNA of the CDR3: TGTGCCAGCAGTTACGTTGTGGCGGGAACCCTCCACTTT.

V is TRBV13 and J is TRBJ1-1, with TRBD1 identical over 8 bases. Trimming at V came to 5 bases and at J to 4 bases, leaving 6 bases not matched to a gene. Germline V CDR1 and CDR2: PRHDT, FYEKMQ (reference sequence). This CDR3 region has 14 residues. In DNA form, the CDR3 reads TGTGCCAGCAGCCCAGGGACAGGCATCACTGAAGCTTTCTTT. It codes for CASSPGTGITEAFF.

A few counts support this clone. The chain has TRBV7-8 and TRBJ2-1; tentatively, D is TRBD2 (6 bases). Germline CDR1 and CDR2: SGHVS and FQNEAQ. Trimming removed 5 bases at V and 5 bases at J, with 10 bases between. This CDR3 comprises 13 residues. CDR3 loop: CASSIGGNNEQFF. Here the CDR3 DNA reads TGTGCCAGCAGCATCGGCGGGAACAATGAGCAGTTCTTC.

The chain employs TRBV27 and TRBJ2-5, with 7 bases identical to TRBD2. V shed 1 base and J 1 base; nucleotides not matched to a gene: 3. This CDR3 has 15 amino acids. Looked up from germline, CDR1 is MNHEY and CDR2 is SMNVEV (reference sequence). The CDR3 DNA reads TGTGCCAGCAGTTTATTCCGGGAGGCCCAAGAGACCCAGTACTTC. Its protein product is CASSLFREAQETQYF.

V is TRBV5-5 and J is TRBJ2-7; D possibly corresponds to TRBD2 (5 bases). V was clipped by 4 bases and J by 9 bases, with 17 bases between them. Per the germline V gene, CDR1 is SGHKS and CDR2 is YYEKEE (reference sequence). The CDR3 totals 13 residues. Here the CDR3 DNA reads TGTGCCAGCAGCCCGGACTTACTACGAGGGCAGTACTTC. Protein sequence: CASSPDLLRGQYF.

This clone was counted once. This specimen includes other DNA sequences encoding the same CDR3. This rearrangement joins TRBV7-2 to TRBJ1-2; D is unclear. Trimming cost V 0 bases and J 0 bases, with 5 bases left between them. The CDR3 loop spans 14 amino acids. In germline, CDR1 is SGHTA, CDR2 FQGNSA. The DNA of the CDR3 is TGTGCCAGCAGCTTAGCCTCAGCTAACTATGGCTACACCTTC. It translates to CASSLASANYGYTF.

The chain has TRBV6-5 and TRBJ2-3, with D tentatively TRBD2 (5 bases). CDR3 size: 14 residues. V lost 4 bases, J lost 6 bases, and 14 bases lay in between. In germline, CDR1 is MNHEY, CDR2 SVGAGI. The CDR3 region has the DNA TGTGCCAGCAGTTCGACTAATCTTCGGGATACGCAGTATTTT. This sequence encodes CASSSTNLRDTQYF.

This rearrangement joins TRBV25-1 to TRBJ2-7; TRBD1 might be the D (6 bases). Germline V gene data show CDR1 as MGHDK and CDR2 as SYGVNS. Trimming left V 4 bases short and J 3 bases short, with 13 bases between. The CDR3 contains 14 residues. CDR3 sequence: CASSGHRANYEQYF. The DNA for the CDR3 is TGTGCCAGCAGTGGCCACAGGGCCAACTACGAGCAGTACTTC.

V and J are TRBV2 and TRBJ1-2; TRBD1 agrees at 9 bases. V was clipped by 1 base and J by 4 bases; unmatched bases: 7. CDR3 length equals 16 residues. Germline CDR1 and CDR2: SNHLY and FYNNEI. CDR3 sequence reads: CASSEEPGQGGYGYTF. For the CDR3, the DNA is TGTGCCAGCAGTGAAGAGCCGGGACAGGGAGGCTATGGCTACACCTTC.

The gene calls are TRBV2 and TRBJ2-1; tentative D call: TRBD2 (5 bases). Trimming removed 4 bases at V and 2 bases at J, with 27 bases between. This CDR3 is 20 amino acids long. CDR1 and CDR2 from the germline V gene are SNHLY and FYNNEI. CDR3 DNA: TGTGCCAGCAGTGTACCAGATCGTGGGAGTTCGCACTCTACCTACAATGAGCAGTTCTTC. Translating it yields CASSVPDRGSSHSTYNEQFF.

Comments on this clone: A junction end diverges from the germline sequence, so it may reflect a read error. The chain's CDR3 is CASSLRTSGAQGTQYF. The DNA of the CDR3 is TGTGCCAGCAGTTTGAGAACTAGCGGGGCCCAAGGGACCCAGTACTTC. The chain links TRBV27 to TRBJ2-5, with 10 bases matching TRBD2. The germline CDR1 and CDR2 sequences are MNHEY and SMNVEV (reference sequence). CDR3 length equals 16 residues.

The genes are TRBV28 and TRBJ1-2; 7 positions match TRBD1. The V and J ends lost 6 bases and 3 bases, in that order; junction bases with no gene match: 4. Germline V gives CDR1 MDHEN, CDR2 SYDVKM. The CDR3 length is 13 residues. The CDR3 protein is CASRPTGYYGYTF. The CDR3 nucleotides read TGTGCCAGCAGGCCGACAGGGTACTATGGCTACACCTTC.

The rearrangement joins TRBV10-3 to TRBJ1-2; 7 positions match TRBD1. The V segment lost 7 bases and the J segment 4 bases; nucleotides outside the gene matches: 6. Germline V gene lookup returns CDR1 ENHRY and CDR2 SYGVKD. The CDR3 consists of 13 residues. The CDR3 region has the DNA TGTGCCATCAAGGGACAGCAGATCTATGGCTACACCTTC. Protein sequence: CAIKGQQIYGYTF.